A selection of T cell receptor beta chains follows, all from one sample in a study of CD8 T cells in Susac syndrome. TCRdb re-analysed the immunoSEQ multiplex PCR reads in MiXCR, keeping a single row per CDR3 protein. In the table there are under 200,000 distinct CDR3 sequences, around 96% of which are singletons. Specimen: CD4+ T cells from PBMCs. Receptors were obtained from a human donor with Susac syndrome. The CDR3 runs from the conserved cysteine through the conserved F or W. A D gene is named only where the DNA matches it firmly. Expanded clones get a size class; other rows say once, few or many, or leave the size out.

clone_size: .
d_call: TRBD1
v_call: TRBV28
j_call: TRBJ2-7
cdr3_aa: CASSPGGEPYEQYF
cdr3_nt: TGTGCCAGCAGCCCAGGGGGCGAACCCTACGAGCAGTACTTC

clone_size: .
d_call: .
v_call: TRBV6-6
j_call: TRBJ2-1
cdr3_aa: CATLAAYNEQFF
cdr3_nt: TGTGCCACTTTAGCGGCCTACAATGAGCAGTTCTTC

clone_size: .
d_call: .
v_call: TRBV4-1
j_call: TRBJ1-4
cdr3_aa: CASSQIRNEKLFF
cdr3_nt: TGCGCCAGCAGCCAAATCCGTAATGAAAAACTGTTTTTT

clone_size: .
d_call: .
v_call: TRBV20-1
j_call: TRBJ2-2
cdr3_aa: CSARDVIKNTGELFF
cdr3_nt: TGCAGTGCTAGGGACGTTATAAAGAACACCGGGGAGCTGTTTTTT

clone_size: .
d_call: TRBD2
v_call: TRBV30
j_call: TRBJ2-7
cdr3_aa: CAWNEGLAGSYEQYF
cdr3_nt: TGTGCCTGGAACGAGGGACTAGCGGGATCTTACGAGCAGTACTTC

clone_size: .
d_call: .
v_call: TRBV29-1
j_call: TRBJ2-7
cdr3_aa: CSVAVTTSYEQYF
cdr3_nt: TGCAGCGTTGCTGTTACTACCTCCTACGAGCAGTACTTC

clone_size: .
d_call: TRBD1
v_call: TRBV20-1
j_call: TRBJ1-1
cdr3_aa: CSASVEGALNTEAFF
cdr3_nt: TGCAGTGCTAGTGTTGAGGGGGCCTTGAACACTGAAGCTTTCTTT

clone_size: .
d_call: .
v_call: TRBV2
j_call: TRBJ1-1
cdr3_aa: CATRTDRRNTEAFF
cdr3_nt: TGTGCCACAAGGACCGACAGGAGGAACACTGAAGCTTTCTTT

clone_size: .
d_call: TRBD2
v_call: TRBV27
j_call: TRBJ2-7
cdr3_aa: CASRRTSGRREQYF
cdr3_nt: TGTGCCAGCAGGAGGACTAGCGGGAGAAGAGAGCAGTACTTC

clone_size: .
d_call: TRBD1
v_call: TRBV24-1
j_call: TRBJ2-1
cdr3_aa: CATSGQGLDEQFF
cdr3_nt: TGTGCCACCAGTGGACAGGGCTTGGATGAGCAGTTCTTC

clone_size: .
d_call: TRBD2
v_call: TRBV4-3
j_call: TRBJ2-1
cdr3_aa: CASSQEKRDKQFF
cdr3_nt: TGCGCCAGCAGCCAAGAAAAGCGGGATAAGCAGTTCTTC

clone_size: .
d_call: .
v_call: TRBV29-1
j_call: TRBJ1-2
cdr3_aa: CSVLGGTNYGYTF
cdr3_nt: TGCAGCGTTCTCGGCGGAACTAACTATGGCTACACCTTC

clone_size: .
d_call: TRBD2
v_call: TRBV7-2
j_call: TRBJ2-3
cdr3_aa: CALAGGAGDTQYF
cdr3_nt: TGTGCCCTCGCCGGGGGGGCGGGAGATACGCAGTATTTT

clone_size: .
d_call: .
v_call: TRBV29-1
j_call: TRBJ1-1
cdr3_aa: CSVDTSMNTEAFF
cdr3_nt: TGCAGCGTCGACACATCCATGAACACTGAAGCTTTCTTT

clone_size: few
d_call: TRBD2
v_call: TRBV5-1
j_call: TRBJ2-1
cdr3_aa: CASSLDGLAGGYNEQFF
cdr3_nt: TGCGCCAGCAGCTTGGATGGACTAGCGGGAGGCTACAATGAGCAGTTCTTC

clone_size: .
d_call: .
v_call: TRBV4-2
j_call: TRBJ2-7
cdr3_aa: CASSQDGDGISYEQYF
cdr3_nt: TGTGCCAGCAGCCAAGACGGAGACGGTATTTCCTACGAGCAGTACTTC

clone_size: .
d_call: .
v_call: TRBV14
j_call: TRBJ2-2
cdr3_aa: CASSPRGAGELFF
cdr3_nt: TGTGCCAGCAGCCCCCGGGGCGCCGGGGAGCTGTTTTTT

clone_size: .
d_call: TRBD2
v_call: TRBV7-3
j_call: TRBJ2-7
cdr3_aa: CASSPSPSGAYEQYF
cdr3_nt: TGTGCCAGCAGTCCCTCGCCTAGCGGAGCCTACGAGCAGTACTTC

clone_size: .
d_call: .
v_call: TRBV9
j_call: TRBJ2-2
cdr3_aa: CASSVAGVELFF
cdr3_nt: TGTGCCAGCAGCGTAGCTGGAGTGGAGCTGTTTTTT

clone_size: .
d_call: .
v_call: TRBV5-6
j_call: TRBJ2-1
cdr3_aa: CASSYGLGEQFF
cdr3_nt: TGTGCCAGCAGCTACGGACTCGGTGAGCAGTTCTTC

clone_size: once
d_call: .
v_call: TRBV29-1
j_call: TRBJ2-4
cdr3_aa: CSVRGKRGDIQYF
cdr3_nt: TGCAGCGTTAGGGGTAAACGAGGGGACATTCAGTACTTC

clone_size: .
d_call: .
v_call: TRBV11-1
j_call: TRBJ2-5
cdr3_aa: CASSLRDGTPRQETQYF
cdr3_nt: TGTGCCAGCAGCTTACGGGACGGTACCCCACGCCAAGAGACCCAGTACTTC

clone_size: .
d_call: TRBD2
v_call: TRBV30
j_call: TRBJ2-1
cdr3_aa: CAWSRGLAGAGEQFF
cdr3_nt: TGTGCCTGGAGCAGGGGACTAGCGGGAGCCGGTGAGCAGTTCTTC

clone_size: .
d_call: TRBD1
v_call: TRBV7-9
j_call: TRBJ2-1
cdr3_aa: CASNLDRDNEQFF
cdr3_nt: TGTGCCAGCAATCTAGACAGGGACAATGAGCAGTTCTTC

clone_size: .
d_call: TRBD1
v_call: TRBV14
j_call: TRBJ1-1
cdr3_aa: CASSHRGRGITEAFF
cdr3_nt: TGTGCCAGCAGTCACAGGGGGCGAGGAATCACTGAAGCTTTCTTT

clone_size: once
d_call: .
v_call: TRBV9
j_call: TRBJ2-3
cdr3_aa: CASSPLSGPDTQYF
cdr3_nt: TGTGCCAGCAGCCCCCTTTCGGGTCCAGATACGCAGTATTTT

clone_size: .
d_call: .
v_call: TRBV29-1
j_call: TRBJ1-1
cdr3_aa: CSVVRGGSEAFF
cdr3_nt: TGCAGCGTTGTAAGGGGGGGCTCTGAAGCTTTCTTT

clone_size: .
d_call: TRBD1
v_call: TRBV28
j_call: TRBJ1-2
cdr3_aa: CASNTGTGATYGYTF
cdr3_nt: TGTGCCAGCAATACCGGGACAGGGGCGACCTATGGCTACACCTTC

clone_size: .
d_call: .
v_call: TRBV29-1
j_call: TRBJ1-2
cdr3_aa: CSVPRGDYGYTF
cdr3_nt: TGCAGCGTCCCCAGGGGTGACTATGGCTACACCTTC

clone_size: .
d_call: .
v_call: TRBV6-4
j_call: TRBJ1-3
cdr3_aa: CASSDPRCGNDGNTIYF
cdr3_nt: TGTGCCAGCAGTGACCCCCGATGTGGTAATGATGGAAACACCATATATTTT

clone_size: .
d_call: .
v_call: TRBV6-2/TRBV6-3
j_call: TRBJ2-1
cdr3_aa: CASSYRDLVHNEQFF
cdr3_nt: TGTGCCAGCAGTTACCGGGACTTAGTCCACAATGAGCAGTTCTTC

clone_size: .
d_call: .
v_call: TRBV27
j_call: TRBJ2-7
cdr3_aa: CASSPRQDFYYEQYF
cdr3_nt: TGTGCCAGCAGTCCCCGCCAGGACTTTTACTACGAGCAGTACTTC

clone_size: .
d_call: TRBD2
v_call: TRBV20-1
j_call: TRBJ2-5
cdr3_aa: CSAHLAGGGETQYF
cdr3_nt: TGCAGTGCCCACTTAGCGGGAGGGGGAGAGACCCAGTACTTC

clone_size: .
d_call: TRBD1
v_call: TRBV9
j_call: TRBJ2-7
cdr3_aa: CASSAGQGAREQYF
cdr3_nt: TGTGCCAGCAGCGCAGGACAGGGGGCTCGGGAGCAGTACTTC

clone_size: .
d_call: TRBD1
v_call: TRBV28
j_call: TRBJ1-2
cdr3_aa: CASRLGQGDGYTF
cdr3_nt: TGTGCCAGCAGGCTGGGACAGGGGGACGGCTACACCTTC

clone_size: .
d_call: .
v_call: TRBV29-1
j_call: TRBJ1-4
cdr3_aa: CSVGPTNEKLFF
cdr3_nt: TGCAGCGTTGGCCCAACTAATGAAAAACTGTTTTTT

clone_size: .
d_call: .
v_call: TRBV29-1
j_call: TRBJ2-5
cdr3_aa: CSVEDPTSRETQYF
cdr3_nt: TGCAGCGTTGAAGACCCAACTAGTCGGGAGACCCAGTACTTC

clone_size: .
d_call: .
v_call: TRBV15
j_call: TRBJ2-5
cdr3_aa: CATSQRAEETQYF
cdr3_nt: TGTGCCACCAGCCAGAGAGCCGAAGAGACCCAGTACTTC

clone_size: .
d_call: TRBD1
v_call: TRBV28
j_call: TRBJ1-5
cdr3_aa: CASSSAVSRQGPLAQPQHF
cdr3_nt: TGTGCCAGCAGTTCCGCAGTCTCAAGACAGGGCCCACTGGCTCAGCCCCAGCATTTT

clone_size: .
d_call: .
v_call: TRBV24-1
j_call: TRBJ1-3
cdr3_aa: CATSDGRTGNTIYF
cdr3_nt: TGTGCCACCAGTGATGGCAGGACTGGAAACACCATATATTTT

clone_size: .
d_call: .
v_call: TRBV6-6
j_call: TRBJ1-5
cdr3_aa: CASSVLVETSPQHF
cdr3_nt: TGTGCCAGCAGTGTGTTGGTCGAAACCTCCCCCCAGCATTTT

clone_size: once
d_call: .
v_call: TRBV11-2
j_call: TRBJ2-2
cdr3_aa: CASSSPPCLPDRGETPGSCFF
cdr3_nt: .

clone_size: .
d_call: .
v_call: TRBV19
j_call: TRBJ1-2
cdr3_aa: CASSIAGSGNTF
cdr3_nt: TGTGCCAGTAGTATCGCCGGGAGTGGGAATACCTTC

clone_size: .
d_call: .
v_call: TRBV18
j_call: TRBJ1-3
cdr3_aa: CASSPGSGAATGNTIYF
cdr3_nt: TGTGCCAGCTCACCAGGATCAGGGGCCGCAACTGGAAACACCATATATTTT

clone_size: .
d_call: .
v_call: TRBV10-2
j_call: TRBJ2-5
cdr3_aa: CASSESVGETQYF
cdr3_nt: TGCGCCAGCAGTGAGTCTGTGGGAGAGACCCAGTACTTC

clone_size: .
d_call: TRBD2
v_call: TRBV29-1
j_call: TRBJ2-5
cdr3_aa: CSVVGAGAGETQYF
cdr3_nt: TGCAGCGTTGTAGGAGCGGGAGCGGGAGAGACCCAGTACTTC

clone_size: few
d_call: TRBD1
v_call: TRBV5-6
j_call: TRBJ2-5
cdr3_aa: CASSHDREETQYF
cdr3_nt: TGTGCCAGCAGTCACGACAGGGAAGAGACCCAGTACTTC

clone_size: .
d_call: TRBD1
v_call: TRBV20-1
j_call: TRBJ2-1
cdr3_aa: CSAIRDRGNEQFF
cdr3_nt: TGCAGTGCGATCCGGGACAGGGGCAATGAGCAGTTCTTC

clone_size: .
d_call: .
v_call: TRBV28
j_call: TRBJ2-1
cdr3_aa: CASSQTTGAYNEQFF
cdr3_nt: TGTGCCAGCAGTCAGACTACGGGGGCCTACAATGAGCAGTTCTTC